This T cell receptor (beta chain) was profiled in a study of T-cell memory formation after mild COVID-19. CDR3 length: 15 amino acids. With V trimmed by 5 bases and J by 4 bases, 5 bases remained unmatched. Germline values: CDR1 MNHNY, CDR2 SVGAGI (reference sequence). This clonotype was observed a handful of times. TCRdb independently ran MiXCR on the 5' RACE reads; one entry per CDR3 protein. The data hold nearly 350,000 distinct CDR3 sequences, with 10% to 15% observed a single time. This sequence was found in a man between 18 and 29 years old who had mild COVID-19 (a few samples of this study predate the infection). Cell type and time point are not known. The genes are TRBV6-6 and TRBJ1-2; TRBD1 aligns across 12 bases. Sequences were obtained from PBMCs or a T cell subset sorted from them (not recorded which). CDR3 protein: CASSAGTGGIYGYTF. The CDR3 DNA sequence: TGTGCCAGCAGTGCAGGGACAGGGGGCATCTATGGCTACACCTTC.